The 28 T cell receptor beta chains reported below all come from one sample, sequenced in a study of CD8+CD57+ T cells in acquired aplastic anemia. All sequencing subjects had displayed CD8+CD57+ cell expansion on flow cytometry. Genomic DNA, the template, was used for profiling of the TCR beta VDJ and CDR3. TCRdb passed the reads through MiXCR, listing each CDR3 protein once. The table lists approximately 250,000 distinct CDR3 sequences, around 82% of them singletons, with 42% in the top ten. Sequencing was performed on sorted CD4+, CD8+, or CD8+CD57+ T cells (not recorded which) from PBMCs. The receptors shown here come from a human donor with aplastic anemia.

This clonotype came up once. This chain joins TRBV2 and TRBJ1-2, with a tentative D call TRBD1 (6 bases). Germline V gene lookup returns CDR1 SNHLY and CDR2 FYNNEI. V was trimmed by 4 bases and J by 0 bases, leaving 9 bases between them. This CDR3 spans 14 amino acids. The CDR3 coding sequence is TGTGCCAGCAGTGGGCAGGGGTCTAACTATGGCTACACCTTC. This codes for CASSGQGSNYGYTF. The full variable domain, in which reference TRBV2 and TRBJ1-2 provide the parts outside the CDR3, is EPEVTQTPSHQVTQMGQEVILRCVPISNHLYFYWYRQILGQKVEFLVSFYNNEISEKSEIFDDQFSVERPDGSNFTLKIRSTKLEDSAMYFCASSGQGSNYGYTFGSGTRLTVV.

Written as DNA, the CDR3 is TGTGCCAGCAGCGTCGCGGAAAGTCACCAGACCCAGTATTTT. Its protein is CASSVAESHQTQYF. The chain recombines TRBV2 with TRBJ2-3; D is uncertain. The V gene's germline CDR1 is SNHLY and CDR2 FYNNEI. V gave up 6 bases and J gave up 12 bases, with 22 bases separating them. CDR3 length: 14 residues.

The table lists this clonotype with a count of one. This chain links TRBV15 with TRBJ1-6; maybe TRBD1 (5 bases). This CDR3 has 16 amino acids. Per the germline V gene, CDR1 is LNHNV and CDR2 is YYDKDF (reference sequence). The ends were cut back, 3 bases at V and 8 bases at J, with 17 bases in the middle. The CDR3 loop reads CATSRPRGLTDSPLHF. CDR3 coding DNA: TGTGCCACCAGCAGGCCACGGGGACTGACTGATTCACCCCTCCACTTT.

As concerns this clonotype: A junction boundary mismatches the germline segment, possibly from a read error. The rearrangement links TRBV7-9 to TRBJ2-7, with no clear D. CDR1 and CDR2 (germline): SEHNR, FQNEAQ (reference sequence). The CDR3 is made up of 14 amino acids. The CDR3 here is CASSPDSRAYTFGF. The DNA for the CDR3 is TGTGCCAGCAGCCCCGACTCACGGGCCTACACGTTCGGTTTC.

The CDR3 DNA follows: TGCAGTGCCCTCACAGGTAGTGGCTACACCTTC. It encodes CSALTGSGYTF. This chain connects TRBV20-1 to TRBJ1-2, with a tentative D call TRBD1 (5 bases). This CDR3 has 11 amino acids. V was trimmed by 6 bases and J by 7 bases, leaving 12 bases between them. CDR1 is DFQATT and CDR2 is SNEGSKA in the germline V gene (reference sequence).

Note on this clonotype: The conserved phenylalanine or tryptophan normally closing the CDR3 is absent here, so this likely arose from a read error. The DNA is omitted, as the CDR3 cannot be located on it reliably, and the CDR3 follows TCRdb's listing. The chain joins TRBV2 to TRBJ2-1; TRBD1 was called by the table and not checked on the DNA. The CDR3 contains 16 residues when both ends are counted. Looked up from germline, CDR1 is SNHLY and CDR2 is FYNNEI. CDR3 in amino acids: CASSDGGTNRQYFHSG.

The rearrangement uses TRBV20-1 and TRBJ1-6; TRBD1 matches 8 bases. The CDR3 consists of 16 residues. After removal of 3 bases from V and 0 bases from J, the junction contained 4 bases not matched to a gene. CDR1 is DFQATT and CDR2 is SNEGSKA in the germline V gene (reference sequence). DNA of the CDR3: TGCAGTGCTAGGGGGGACAGGAGCTCCTATAATTCACCCCTCCACTTT. Protein: CSARGDRSSYNSPLHF.

V and J are TRBV19 and TRBJ1-5, with TRBD1 matching over 10 bases. Germline V gene lookup returns CDR1 LNHDA and CDR2 SQIVND (reference sequence). The V and J ends lost 4 bases and 4 bases, in that order; junction bases with no gene match: 7. The CDR3 is 16 residues long. The CDR3 DNA follows: TGTGCCAGTAGTAGACCGGGACAGGGGATAAATCAGCCCCAGCATTTT. It codes for CASSRPGQGINQPQHF. The complete variable domain, with remaining parts taken from reference TRBV19 and TRBJ1-5, reads DGGITQSPKYLFRKEGQNVTLSCEQNLNHDAMYWYRQDPGQGLRLIYYSQIVNDFQKGDIAEGYSVSREKKESFPLTVTSAQKNPTAFYLCASSRPGQGINQPQHFGDGTRLSIL.

CDR3 in DNA: TGTGCCGGCGGTGGTTGGAACACTGAAGCTTTCTTT. Translating gives CAGGGWNTEAFF. The V and J genes are TRBV6-6 and TRBJ1-1; D call uncertain. The CDR3 is 12 residues long. Trimming removed 11 bases from V and 1 base from J, with 11 bases in between. The germline gives CDR1 MNHNY, CDR2 SVGAGI (reference sequence).

The gene calls are TRBV7-2 and TRBJ2-5, with D perhaps TRBD1 or TRBD2 (5 bases each). Deletions cut 5 bases from V and 9 bases from J, with 25 bases between. Looked up from germline, CDR1 is SGHTA and CDR2 is FQGNSA. The CDR3 length is 16 residues. The CDR3 sequence: CASSQGGRGHKAPQYF. DNA of the CDR3: TGTGCCAGCAGCCAGGGTGGCCGGGGTCATAAAGCACCCCAGTACTTC.

The chain couples TRBV7-2 to TRBJ2-5, with TRBD1 matching over 8 bases. The ends lost 5 bases at V and 5 bases at J; junction bases unmatched: 7. The CDR3 has 14 residues. The V gene's germline CDR1 is SGHTA and CDR2 FQGNSA. The CDR3 spells CASSPDRVGETQYF. CDR3 nucleotides: TGTGCCAGCAGCCCGGACAGGGTCGGGGAGACCCAGTACTTC.

The genes are TRBV7-9 and TRBJ1-1; the D is unclear. The CDR3 is made up of 15 amino acids. CDR1 is SEHNR, CDR2 FQNEAQ, per germline (reference sequence). Between the trimmed V and J ends, which lost 0 bases and 11 bases, there was a span of 19 bases. The CDR3: CASSLAGSYEANAFF. CDR3 nucleotide sequence: TGTGCCAGCAGCTTAGCTGGGAGCTACGAGGCCAACGCTTTCTTT.

This clonotype was observed many times. This sequence joins TRBV9 and TRBJ2-3; the match to TRBD2 covers 10 bases. Germline V gene sequence: CDR1 SGDLS, CDR2 YYNGEE. The length of the CDR3 is 14 residues. Trimming removed 4 bases from V and 4 bases from J; junction bases left unmatched: 3. The CDR3 region is CASSFSGRSDTQYF. Here the CDR3 DNA reads TGTGCCAGCAGCTTTAGCGGGAGGTCAGATACGCAGTATTTT.

Comment on this clonotype: Mismatch with germline at one junction end may stem from a read error. The rearrangement uses TRBV7-9 and TRBJ2-3; D call uncertain. The germline V gene has CDR1 SEHNR and CDR2 FQNEAQ (reference sequence). CDR3 size: 14 residues. CDR3 in amino acids: CASSPAAGPHTDTF. The CDR3 bases are TGTGCCAGCAGCCCCGCGGCAGGTCCCCACACAGATACGTTT.

This clonotype has a single count. The V and J genes are TRBV7-9 and TRBJ2-7, with D perhaps being TRBD1 or TRBD2 (5 bases each). Trimming removed 4 bases from V and 4 bases from J, with 26 bases in between. The CDR3 runs 18 residues. Germline V lookup: CDR1 SEHNR, CDR2 FQNEAQ (reference sequence). CDR3 amino acids: CASSSLLDGTNLEYEQYV. Written as DNA, the CDR3 is TGTGCCAGCAGCTCCCTTCTTGACGGGACCAACCTTGAGTACGAGCAGTACGTC.

This CDR3 is CASSLGLLGLNYGYTF. DNA for the CDR3: TGTGCCAGCAGCTTGGGACTTTTGGGCTTGAACTATGGCTACACCTTC. The chain combines TRBV7-3 with TRBJ1-2; possibly TRBD1 for D (5 bases). Deletions cut 3 bases from V and 2 bases from J, with 16 bases between. Germline CDR1 reads SGHTA; CDR2 reads FQGTGA. The CDR3 totals 16 residues.

Notes on this clonotype: This may stem from a read error, because a much larger clone lies one nucleotide away. The V call is TRBV5-5, the J call TRBJ2-1; TRBD2 matches 9 bases. The CDR3 loop spans 16 amino acids. CDR1 SGHKS and CDR2 YYEKEE come from the germline V gene (reference sequence). V lost 0 bases, J lost 8 bases, and 9 bases stayed unmatched. CDR3 in amino acids: CASSLEESGGSDEQFF. CDR3 nucleotide sequence: TGTGCCAGCAGCTTGGAAGAAAGCGGGGGGAGCGATGAGCAGTTCTTC.

This clonotype was seen more than once but under ten times. Compared with germline, one end of the junction differs, possibly owing to a read error. The chain uses TRBV19 and TRBJ2-1; TRBD2 agrees at 11 bases. The CDR3 covers 14 residues. Germline V gives CDR1 LNHDA, CDR2 SQIVND (reference sequence). CDR3 sequence: CASSTSGGLNEQFF. CDR3 DNA sequence: TGTGCCAGCAGTACTAGCGGGGGACTCAATGAGCAGTTCTTC.

Points on this clonotype: One base away lies a much larger clone, so this may be a sequencing read error. This chain joins TRBV5-4 and TRBJ2-3; 7 nucleotides agree with TRBD2. CDR1 is SGHNT and CDR2 is YYREEE in the germline V gene (reference sequence). The CDR3 runs 15 residues. CDR3 residues: CASSFTSESTNTQYF. In nucleotides, the CDR3 is TGTGCCAGCAGCTTTACTAGCGAGAGCACAAATACGCAGTATTTT.

Worth noting for this clonotype: Relative to the germline gene, one junction end is altered; a read error may explain this. In nucleotides, the CDR3 is TGTGCCAGCAGCGTAGAGACCAGGGGGGATCAGGATGAGCAGTTCTTC. Protein: CASSVETRGDQDEQFF. V is TRBV5-1 and J is TRBJ2-1, with a weak D call TRBD1 (7 bases). The CDR3 totals 16 residues. Looked up from germline, CDR1 is SGHRS and CDR2 is YFSETQ.

Notes on this clonotype: It is likely a read error, because the conserved phenylalanine at the end of the CDR3 is missing. The rearrangement joins TRBV7-2 to TRBJ1-1, with D possibly matching TRBD1 (5 bases). The germline V gene has CDR1 SGHTA and CDR2 FQGNSA. V was cut by 9 bases and J by 8 bases, with 16 bases left in between. The CDR3 spans 12 residues. The CDR3 DNA sequence: TGTGCCAGTAGTATGGGACTAGGGGAAGCTTTCCTT. Residues: CASSMGLGEAFL.

This clonotype was seen many times. This rearrangement joins TRBV19 to TRBJ2-1; 9 positions match TRBD2. The V segment lost 1 base and the J segment 5 bases; nucleotides outside the gene matches: 3. The CDR3 runs 15 residues. Germline CDR1 reads LNHDA; CDR2 reads SQIVND (reference sequence). The CDR3 spells CASSIASGVHNEQFF. CDR3 nucleotide sequence: TGTGCCAGTAGTATAGCTAGCGGGGTTCACAATGAGCAGTTCTTC.

In the case of this clonotype: A read error may account for a junction end that differs from germline. V gene TRBV15 combines with J gene TRBJ2-6; D tentatively fits TRBD1 or TRBD2 (5 bases each). CDR3 length: 16 amino acids. Germline V gives CDR1 LNHNV, CDR2 YYDKDF (reference sequence). As DNA, the CDR3 is TGTGCCACCAGCAGAGGGAGTGGCCACGGGGCCCACGTCCTGACTTTC. Translation: CATSRGSGHGAHVLTF.

This clonotype showed up just a few times. The CDR3 DNA reads TGTGCCAGCAGCTTAGGGGGAGGTCCCGCTACGCAGTATTATTTT. This translates into CASSLGGGPATQYYF. The rearrangement uses TRBV7-8 and TRBJ2-3, with D perhaps matching TRBD2 (6 bases). This CDR3 has 15 residues. Germline V lookup: CDR1 SGHVS, CDR2 FQNEAQ. Trimming left V 1 base short and J 15 bases short, with 23 bases between.

Points on this clonotype: Because the CDR3's place on the DNA is in doubt, the DNA is left out and the CDR3 is given as listed by TCRdb. This chain uses TRBV6-5 with TRBJ2-2; TRBD1 is the table's D call, not checked against the DNA. Germline lookup yields CDR1 MNHEY and CDR2 SVGAGI. The CDR3 numbers 19 amino acids, ends counted. The CDR3 sequence: CASSYVQGNYEQYFGELFF.

The chain is built from TRBV7-6 and TRBJ2-7; 8 positions agree with TRBD1. Losses at the gene ends were 3 bases for V and 3 bases for J; bases not matched to a gene: 16. The germline CDR1 and CDR2 sequences are SGHVS and FNYEAQ. The CDR3 is made up of 18 amino acids. The CDR3 DNA reads as TGTGCCAGCAGCTTTGTACAGGGGGGCACTGACGCTTTCTACGAGCAGTACGTC. Its protein is CASSFVQGGTDAFYEQYV.

The J gene is TRBJ1-1, the V gene TRBV7-2; maybe TRBD1 (5 bases). Germline V gene sequence: CDR1 SGHTA, CDR2 FQGNSA. CDR3 length: 13 amino acids. V lost 5 bases to trimming and J lost 5 bases, with 12 bases between them. DNA of the CDR3: TGTGCCAGCAGCCGGGACCGTCGGACTGAAGCTTTCTTT. Translating it yields CASSRDRRTEAFF.

As regards this clonotype: Compared with germline, one end of the junction differs, possibly owing to a read error. The gene calls are TRBV19 and TRBJ2-3; TRBD2 aligns across 7 bases. The V gene's germline CDR1 is LNHDA and CDR2 SQIVND (reference sequence). The CDR3 totals 14 residues. CDR3 DNA sequence: TGTGCCAGCAGCTTCGCTAGCGGTCCCGATAATCAGCAGTTT. Residues: CASSFASGPDNQQF.